This TCR beta chain comes out of a study of cytomegalovirus exposure and HLA in healthy donors. Study observations and caveats: A later analysis reported that several of the most significant clusters appeared to be linked to common viral pathogens, among them Epstein-Barr virus. Listed as cytomegalovirus-associated were 150 to 200 TCR beta chains.

Only one count was recorded for this clone. No antigen is known for it. Primers for the PCR totalled 60 Vbeta and 13 Jbeta. The data were produced by immunoSEQ multiplex PCR, yet TCRdb's version contains in-frame clones alone and is incomplete. Of under 200,000 clones in the sample, 60% to 85% were seen once. Trimming cost V 0 bases and J 6 bases, with 12 bases left between them. This CDR3 is 15 amino acids long. Germline loops: CDR1 LGHNA, CDR2 YNFKEQ. The chain uses TRBV4-2 and TRBJ1-5; D ambiguous. This sequence was found in a woman in her fifties or sixties in good health and CMV-seropositive. Sequencing was carried out using PBMCs. The CDR3 nucleotides are TGTGCCAGCAGCCAAGATGAGGGTATCGGTCAGCCCCAGCATTTT. It codes for CASSQDEGIGQPQHF.